The clone carrying this T cell receptor beta chain was seen more than once but under ten times. This specimen comes from a study of T-cell reconstitution after alpha-beta-depleted transplantation in children. Unique molecular identifiers were incorporated when the TCRbeta library was constructed. TCRdb reprocessed the PCR reads with MiXCR, giving one entry per CDR3 protein. Of hundreds of thousands of distinct CDR3 sequences in the sample, roughly 15% were seen once. Germline V gene sequence: CDR1 LGHNA, CDR2 YNFKEQ. Deletions cut 0 bases from V and 3 bases from J, with 11 bases between. CDR3 length: 16 amino acids.

The TCR comes from a human donor who donated a stem cell graft to a child with Fanconi anemia. The source material was PBMCs, sampled from the stem cell graft. The chain carries TRBV4-2 and TRBJ2-2; D could derive from TRBD1 or TRBD2 (6 bases each). The CDR3 protein is CASSQDLRGDTGELFF. In DNA, the CDR3 is TGTGCCAGCAGCCAAGATCTGAGGGGGGACACCGGGGAGCTGTTTTTT.